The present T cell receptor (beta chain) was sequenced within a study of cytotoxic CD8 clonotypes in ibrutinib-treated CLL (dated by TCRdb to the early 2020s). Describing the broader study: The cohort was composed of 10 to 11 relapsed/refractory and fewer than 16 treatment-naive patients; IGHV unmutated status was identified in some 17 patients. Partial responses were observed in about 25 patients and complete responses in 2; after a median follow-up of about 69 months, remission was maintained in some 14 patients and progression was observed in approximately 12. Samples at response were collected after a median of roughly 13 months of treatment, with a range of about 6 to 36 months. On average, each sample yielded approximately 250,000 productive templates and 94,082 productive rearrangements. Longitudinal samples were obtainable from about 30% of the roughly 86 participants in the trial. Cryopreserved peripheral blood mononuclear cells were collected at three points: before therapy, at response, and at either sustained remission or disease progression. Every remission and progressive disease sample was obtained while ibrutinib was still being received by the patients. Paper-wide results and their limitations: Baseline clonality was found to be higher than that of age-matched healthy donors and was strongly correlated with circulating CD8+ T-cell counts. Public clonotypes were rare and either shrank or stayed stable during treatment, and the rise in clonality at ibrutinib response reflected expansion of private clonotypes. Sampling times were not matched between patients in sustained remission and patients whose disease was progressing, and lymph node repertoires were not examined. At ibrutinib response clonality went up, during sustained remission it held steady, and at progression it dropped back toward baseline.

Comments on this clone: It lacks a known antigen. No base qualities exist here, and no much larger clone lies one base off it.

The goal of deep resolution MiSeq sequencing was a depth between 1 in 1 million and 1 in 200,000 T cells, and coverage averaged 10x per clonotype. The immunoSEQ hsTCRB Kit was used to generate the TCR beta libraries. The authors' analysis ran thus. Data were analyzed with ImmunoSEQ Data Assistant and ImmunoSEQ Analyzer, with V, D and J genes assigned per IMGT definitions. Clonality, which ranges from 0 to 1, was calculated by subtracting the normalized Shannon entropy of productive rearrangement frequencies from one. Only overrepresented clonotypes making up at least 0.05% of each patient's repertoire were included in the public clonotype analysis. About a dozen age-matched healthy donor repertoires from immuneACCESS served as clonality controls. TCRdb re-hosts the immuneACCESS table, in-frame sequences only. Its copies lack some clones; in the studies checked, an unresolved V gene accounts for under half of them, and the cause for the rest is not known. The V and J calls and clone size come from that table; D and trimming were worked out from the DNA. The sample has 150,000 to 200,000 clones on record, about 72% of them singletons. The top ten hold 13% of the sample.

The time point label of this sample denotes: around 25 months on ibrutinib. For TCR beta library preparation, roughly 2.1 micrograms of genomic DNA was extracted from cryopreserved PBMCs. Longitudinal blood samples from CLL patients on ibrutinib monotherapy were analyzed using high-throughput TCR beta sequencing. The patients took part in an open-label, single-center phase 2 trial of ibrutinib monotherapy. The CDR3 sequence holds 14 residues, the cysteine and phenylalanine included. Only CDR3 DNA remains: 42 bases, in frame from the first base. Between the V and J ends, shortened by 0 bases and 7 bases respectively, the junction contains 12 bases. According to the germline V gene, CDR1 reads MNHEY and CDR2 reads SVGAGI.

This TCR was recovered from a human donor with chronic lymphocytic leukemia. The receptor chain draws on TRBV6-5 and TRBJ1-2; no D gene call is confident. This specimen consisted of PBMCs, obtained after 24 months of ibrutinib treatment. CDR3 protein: CASSYSSGLLGYTF. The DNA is TGTGCCAGCAGTTACTCGTCAGGCCTACTTGGCTACACCTTC.